Listed here are 24 T cell receptor beta chains from one sample, sequenced in a study of T-cell memory formation after mild COVID-19. TCRdb re-called the 5' RACE reads through MiXCR, storing one row per CDR3 protein. Of approximately 400,000 distinct CDR3 sequences listed, approximately 19% were seen once; the top ten hold around a fifth. Sequenced: PBMCs or a T cell subset sorted from them (not recorded which). All receptors derive from a man between 18 and 35 years old who had mild COVID-19 (a few samples of this study predate the infection). Cell type and time point are not known.

This clonotype was seen a handful of times. The chain carries TRBV10-3 and TRBJ2-7; TRBD1 matches 8 bases. Per the germline V gene, CDR1 is ENHRY and CDR2 is SYGVKD. The V and J ends lost 2 bases and 3 bases, in that order; junction bases with no gene match: 6. CDR3 length equals 15 residues. The CDR3 reads CAISEPHDRGYEQYF. The CDR3 DNA reads TGTGCCATCAGTGAGCCGCATGACAGGGGCTACGAGCAGTACTTC.

The CDR3 here is CASSQEQVTDTQYF. CDR3 nucleotides: TGTGCCAGCAGCCAAGAACAGGTTACAGATACGCAGTATTTT. V and J are TRBV4-2 and TRBJ2-3; perhaps TRBD1 as D (5 bases). The CDR3 covers 14 residues. CDR1 and CDR2 (germline): LGHNA, YNFKEQ. Trimming stripped 0 bases from V and 3 bases from J, with 7 bases between.

The chain recombines TRBV4-3 with TRBJ2-3; the match to TRBD1 covers 7 bases. The J segment lost 0 bases and the V segment lost 6 bases, leaving 6 bases of the junction unmatched. CDR3 length: 15 amino acids. Germline V gene data show CDR1 as LGHNA and CDR2 as YSLEER. CDR3: CASRQGLLSTDTQYF. The CDR3, as DNA: TGCGCCAGCAGACAGGGGCTACTTAGCACAGATACGCAGTATTTT.

This clonotype was found a few times. A read error may produce the germline difference seen at one junction end. The chain uses TRBV12-3 or TRBV12-4 and TRBJ1-1, with D maybe TRBD1 (6 bases). This CDR3 is 14 amino acids long. The CDR3 protein is CASTLQQGGTEAFF. DNA of the CDR3: TGTGCCAGCACTTTACAACAGGGTGGCACTGAAGCTTTCTTT.

The table lists this clonotype with many counts. This chain connects TRBV13 to TRBJ2-2; 10 positions match TRBD1. CDR1 PRHDT and CDR2 FYEKMQ come from the germline V gene (reference sequence). This CDR3 is built from 15 residues. The J segment lost 2 bases and the V segment lost 3 bases, leaving 0 bases of the junction unmatched. This CDR3 is CASSLTGGNTGELFF. The CDR3 DNA reads TGTGCCAGCAGCTTGACAGGGGGCAACACCGGGGAGCTGTTTTTT.

The chain carries TRBV29-1 and TRBJ1-3; possibly TRBD1 for D (5 bases). The CDR3 loop spans 14 amino acids. Trimming removed 2 bases at V and 0 bases at J, with 8 bases between. Germline CDR1 SQVTM, CDR2 ANQGSEA. The CDR3 loop reads CSVETGGSGNTIYF. The CDR3 nucleotides are TGCAGCGTTGAAACGGGGGGCTCTGGAAACACCATATATTTT.

J is TRBJ2-2 and V is TRBV20-1; 8 nucleotides align to TRBD1. Trimming removed 7 bases from V and 3 bases from J; junction bases left unmatched: 10. The CDR3 contains 15 residues. Germline CDR1 and CDR2: DFQATT and SNEGSKA (reference sequence). CDR3 loop: CSVESGTGYTGELFF. CDR3 bases: TGCAGTGTAGAATCCGGGACAGGATACACCGGGGAGCTGTTTTTT.

The chain recombines TRBV6-5 with TRBJ2-3; tentatively, D is TRBD2 (7 bases). CDR1 and CDR2 (germline): MNHEY, SVGAGI. V was clipped by 1 base and J by 1 base, with 9 bases between them. This CDR3 has 15 amino acids. In DNA form, the CDR3 reads TGTGCCAGCAGTTACTACGGGGGGCGCACAGATACGCAGTATTTT. Protein product: CASSYYGGRTDTQYF.

This clonotype appeared many times. This CDR3 is CASSQDPSVAETQYF. CDR3 sequence (DNA): TGTGCCAGCAGCCAAGATCCTAGCGTAGCAGAGACCCAGTACTTC. This chain joins TRBV4-2 and TRBJ2-5, with D perhaps TRBD2 (6 bases). Germline-derived CDR1 and CDR2 are LGHNA and YNFKEQ. The ends were cut back, 0 bases at V and 4 bases at J, with 12 bases in the middle. This CDR3 spans 15 amino acids.

This clonotype was counted only a few times. The chain employs TRBV20-1 and TRBJ2-5, with 8 bases that match TRBD2. In germline, CDR1 is DFQATT, CDR2 SNEGSKA (reference sequence). CDR3 length equals 17 residues. V trimming: 6 bases; J trimming: 0 bases; junction bases outside the gene matches: 15. This CDR3 reads CSAPSGAGATYQETQYF. DNA for the CDR3: TGCAGTGCCCCCTCGGGAGCGGGGGCGACCTACCAAGAGACCCAGTACTTC.

The chain couples TRBV7-9 to TRBJ1-1; 11 bases agree with TRBD1. The germline V gene has CDR1 SEHNR and CDR2 FQNEAQ (reference sequence). The CDR3 sequence is 15 residues long. V shed 7 bases, J shed 6 bases, and the junction held 10 bases outside the gene matches. DNA for the CDR3: TGTGCCAGCAACAACCGGGACAGGGGGGACCCTGAAGCTTTCTTT. It codes for CASNNRDRGDPEAFF.

V gene TRBV20-1 combines with J gene TRBJ2-5; 10 bases agree with TRBD1. V shed 6 bases, J shed 7 bases, and the junction held 8 bases outside the gene matches. From germline, CDR1 is DFQATT and CDR2 SNEGSKA (reference sequence). This CDR3 has 13 residues. For the CDR3, the DNA is TGCAGTGCGTCGACAGGGGGCTGGGGGACCCAGTACTTC. Translation gives CSASTGGWGTQYF.

The chain combines TRBV5-1 with TRBJ1-4, with TRBD1 matching 11 bases. CDR1 is SGHRS and CDR2 is YFSETQ in the germline V gene. V lost 4 bases and J lost 6; bases outside the gene matches: 11. The CDR3 totals 17 residues. In nucleotides, the CDR3 is TGCGCCAGCAGCCACACGGGACAGGGGGAGTACCATGAAAAACTGTTTTTT. It specifies CASSHTGQGEYHEKLFF.

The sample holds a few counts of this clonotype. The rearrangement joins TRBV7-9 to TRBJ2-3; D not certain. V shed 6 bases and J shed 6 bases, with 13 bases lying between them. This CDR3 is built from 13 residues. Germline V CDR1 and CDR2: SEHNR, FQNEAQ (reference sequence). The chain's CDR3 is CASRASSRDTQYF. The CDR3 nucleotides read TGTGCCAGCAGGGCGAGCAGTCGGGATACGCAGTATTTT.

CDR3 nucleotides: TGTGCCAGCAGTTTATTGACAGAGATGAACACTGAAGCTTTCTTT. Its protein is CASSLLTEMNTEAFF. This chain joins TRBV27 and TRBJ1-1, with D possibly matching TRBD1 (5 bases). Germline CDR1 reads MNHEY; CDR2 reads SMNVEV (reference sequence). The CDR3 extends over 15 amino acids. The V and J ends lost 1 base and 0 bases respectively, with 9 bases between them.

This clonotype showed up many times. The rearrangement links TRBV28 to TRBJ1-5, with TRBD1 as a possible D gene (6 bases). CDR3 size: 12 residues. Germline-derived CDR1 and CDR2 are MDHEN and SYDVKM. V lost 2 bases to trimming and J lost 11 bases, with 10 bases between them. Here the CDR3 DNA reads TGTGCCAGCAGTTTAGGGGGGCGGGCCCAGCATTTT. Residues: CASSLGGRAQHF.

The J gene is TRBJ2-5, the V gene TRBV5-6; 9 bases map to TRBD1. The trim removed 0 bases at V and 5 bases at J, leaving 5 bases unmatched. The germline CDR1 and CDR2 sequences are SGHDT and YYEEEE. This CDR3 is 15 amino acids long. The CDR3 region is CASSLGQGVVETQYF. CDR3 coding DNA: TGTGCCAGCAGCTTGGGACAGGGGGTTGTGGAGACCCAGTACTTC.

V gene TRBV6-6 combines with J gene TRBJ1-1, with no clear D. The CDR3 is 13 residues long. Trimming pared 6 bases from V and 1 base from J, leaving 9 bases between. The germline CDR1 and CDR2 sequences are MNHNY and SVGAGI (reference sequence). The CDR3 DNA reads as TGTGCCAGCAGGGTCTTTACGAACACTGAAGCTTTCTTT. Its translation is CASRVFTNTEAFF.

The CDR3 loop reads CASSSAGGSYNEQFF. The CDR3 DNA is TGTGCCAGCAGTTCGGCGGGGGGTTCCTACAATGAGCAGTTCTTC. The V gene is TRBV6-5, the J gene TRBJ2-1; 8 nucleotides line up with TRBD2. The germline CDR1 and CDR2 sequences are MNHEY and SVGAGI. The CDR3 is 15 residues long. Losses at the gene ends were 4 bases for V and 1 base for J; bases not matched to a gene: 3.

This clonotype appeared a few times. This chain links TRBV5-6 with TRBJ2-7; 7 positions agree with TRBD1. Germline assignment: CDR1 SGHDT and CDR2 YYEEEE. Trimming cost V 2 bases and J 1 base; bases outside gene matches: 3. This CDR3 has 14 residues. The DNA of the CDR3 is TGTGCCAGCAGCTTCCAGGGGGAGTCCTACGAGCAGTACTTC. Its translation is CASSFQGESYEQYF.

The J gene is TRBJ1-3, the V gene TRBV11-2; D gene ambiguous. CDR1 and CDR2 (germline): SGHAT, FQNNGV. The CDR3 covers 17 residues. V dropped 1 base and J dropped 1 base, with 14 bases sitting between them. CDR3 DNA sequence: TGTGCCAGCAGCTTAGTCGATGGGTTCGAATCTGGAAACACCATATATTTT. Protein: CASSLVDGFESGNTIYF. Combining the CDR3 with reference TRBV11-2 and TRBJ1-3 gives the whole variable domain EAGVAQSPRYKIIEKRQSVAFWCNPISGHATLYWYQQILGQGPKLLIQFQNNGVVDDSQLPKDRFSAERLKGVDSTLKIQPAKLEDSAVYLCASSLVDGFESGNTIYFGEGSWLTVV.

The chain combines TRBV6-6 with TRBJ1-1; D uncertain. Trimming stripped 6 bases from V and 8 bases from J, with 13 bases between. This CDR3 contains 12 residues. From germline, CDR1 is MNHNY and CDR2 SVGAGI (reference sequence). The DNA for the CDR3 is TGTGCCAGCAGCTATGCGCCGGTAGAAGCTTTCTTT. Translation: CASSYAPVEAFF.

This rearrangement joins TRBV20-1 to TRBJ2-1, with D possibly TRBD2 on 5 matching bases. The CDR3 is 17 residues long. V was shortened by 1 base and J by 3 bases, with 19 bases between the two germline ends. CDR1 is DFQATT and CDR2 is SNEGSKA in the germline V gene (reference sequence). As DNA, the CDR3 is TGCAGTGCTAGAGGGGCTCTAGCAACTCAATTCTACAATGAGCAGTTCTTC. Encoded protein: CSARGALATQFYNEQFF.

The gene calls are TRBV2 and TRBJ2-7; 9 bases are a match to TRBD1. Losses at the gene ends were 6 bases for V and 3 bases for J; bases not matched to a gene: 9. This CDR3 is 15 amino acids long. The germline CDR1 and CDR2 sequences are SNHLY and FYNNEI. The CDR3 nucleotides are TGTGCCAGCAGACCGGGACAGGGTGGACTCTACGAGCAGTACTTC. Translation: CASRPGQGGLYEQYF. Full variable domain (outside the CDR3, taken from reference TRBV2 and TRBJ2-7): EPEVTQTPSHQVTQMGQEVILRCVPISNHLYFYWYRQILGQKVEFLVSFYNNEISEKSEIFDDQFSVERPDGSNFTLKIRSTKLEDSAMYFCASRPGQGGLYEQYFGPGTRLTVT.